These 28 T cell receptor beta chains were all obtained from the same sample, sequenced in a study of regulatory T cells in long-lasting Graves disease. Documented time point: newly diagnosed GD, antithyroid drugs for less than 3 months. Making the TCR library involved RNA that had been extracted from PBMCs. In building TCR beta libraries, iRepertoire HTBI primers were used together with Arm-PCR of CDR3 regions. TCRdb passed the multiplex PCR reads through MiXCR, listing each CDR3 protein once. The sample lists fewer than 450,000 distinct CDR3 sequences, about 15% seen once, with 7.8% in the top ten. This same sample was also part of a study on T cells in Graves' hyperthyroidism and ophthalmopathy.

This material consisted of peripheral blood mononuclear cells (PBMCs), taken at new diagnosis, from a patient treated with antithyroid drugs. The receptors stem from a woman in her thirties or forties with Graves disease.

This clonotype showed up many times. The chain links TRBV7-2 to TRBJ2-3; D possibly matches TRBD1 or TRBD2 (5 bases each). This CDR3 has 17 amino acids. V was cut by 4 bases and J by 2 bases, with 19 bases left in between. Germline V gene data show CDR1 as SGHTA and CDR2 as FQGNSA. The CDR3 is CASSWGGQGLNTDTQYF. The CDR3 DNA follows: TGTGCCAGCAGCTGGGGCGGGCAGGGTTTGAACACAGATACGCAGTATTTT.

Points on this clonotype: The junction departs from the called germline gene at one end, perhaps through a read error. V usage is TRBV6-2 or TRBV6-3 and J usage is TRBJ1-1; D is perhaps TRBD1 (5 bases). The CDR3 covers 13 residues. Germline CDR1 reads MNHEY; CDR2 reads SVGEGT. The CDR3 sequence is CASSPQEAGEASF. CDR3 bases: TGTGCCAGCAGTCCACAGGAGGCCGGTGAAGCTTCCTTT.

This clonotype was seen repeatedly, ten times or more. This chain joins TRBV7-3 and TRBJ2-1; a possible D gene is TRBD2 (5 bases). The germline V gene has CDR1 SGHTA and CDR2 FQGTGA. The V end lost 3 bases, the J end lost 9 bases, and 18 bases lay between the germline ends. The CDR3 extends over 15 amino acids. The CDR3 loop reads CASSLDQAMSGEQFF. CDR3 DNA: TGTGCCAGCAGCTTGGACCAAGCTATGAGCGGTGAGCAGTTCTTC.

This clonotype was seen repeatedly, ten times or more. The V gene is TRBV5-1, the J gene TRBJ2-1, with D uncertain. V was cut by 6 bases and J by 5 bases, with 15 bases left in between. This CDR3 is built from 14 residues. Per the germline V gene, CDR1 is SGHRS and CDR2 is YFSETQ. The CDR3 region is CASTLATAHNEQFF. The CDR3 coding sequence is TGCGCCAGCACCCTCGCAACGGCTCACAATGAGCAGTTCTTC.

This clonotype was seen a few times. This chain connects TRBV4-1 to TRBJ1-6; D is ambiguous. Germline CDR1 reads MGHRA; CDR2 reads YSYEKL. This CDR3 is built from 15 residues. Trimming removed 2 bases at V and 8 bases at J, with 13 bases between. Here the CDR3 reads CASSQTPPPDSPLHF. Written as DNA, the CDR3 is TGCGCCAGCAGCCAAACCCCTCCCCCGGATTCACCCCTCCACTTT.

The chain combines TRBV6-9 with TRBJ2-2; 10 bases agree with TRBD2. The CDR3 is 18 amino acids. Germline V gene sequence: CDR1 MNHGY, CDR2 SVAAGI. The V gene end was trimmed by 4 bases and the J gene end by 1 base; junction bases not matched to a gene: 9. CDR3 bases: TGTGCCAGCAGTTCCCCGTCCTTAGCGGGAGGGAACACCGGGGAGCTGTTTTTT. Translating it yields CASSSPSLAGGNTGELFF.

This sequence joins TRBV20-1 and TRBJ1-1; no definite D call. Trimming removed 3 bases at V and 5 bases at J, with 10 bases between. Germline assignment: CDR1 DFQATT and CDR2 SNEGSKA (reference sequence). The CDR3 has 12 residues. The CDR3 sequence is CSASVGGTEAFF. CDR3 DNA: TGCAGTGCTAGTGTGGGAGGGACTGAAGCTTTCTTT.

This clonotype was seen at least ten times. DNA for the CDR3: TGTGCCAGCAGGTCCCCTAGAGGGGGGCGTTCCAACTATGGCTACACCTTC. It translates to CASRSPRGGRSNYGYTF. The chain uses TRBV28 and TRBJ1-2, with D perhaps matching TRBD1 (6 bases). The V gene lost 6 bases and the J gene lost 2 bases, with 22 bases spanning the gap. Germline CDR1 is MDHEN and CDR2 is SYDVKM. The CDR3 spans 17 residues.

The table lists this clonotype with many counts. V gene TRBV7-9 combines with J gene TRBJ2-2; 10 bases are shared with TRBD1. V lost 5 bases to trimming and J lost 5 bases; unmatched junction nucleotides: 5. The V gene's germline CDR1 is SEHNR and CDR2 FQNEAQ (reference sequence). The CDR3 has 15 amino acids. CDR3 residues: CASSQDRGQTGELFF. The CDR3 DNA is TGTGCCAGCAGCCAAGACAGGGGGCAGACCGGGGAGCTGTTTTTT.

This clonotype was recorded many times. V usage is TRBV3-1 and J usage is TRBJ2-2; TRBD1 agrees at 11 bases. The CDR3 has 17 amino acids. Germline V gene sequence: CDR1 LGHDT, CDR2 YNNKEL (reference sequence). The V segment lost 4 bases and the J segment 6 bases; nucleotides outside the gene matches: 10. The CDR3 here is CASSPGQGVVFAGELFF. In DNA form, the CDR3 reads TGTGCCAGCAGCCCGGGACAGGGGGTGGTGTTCGCCGGGGAGCTGTTTTTT.

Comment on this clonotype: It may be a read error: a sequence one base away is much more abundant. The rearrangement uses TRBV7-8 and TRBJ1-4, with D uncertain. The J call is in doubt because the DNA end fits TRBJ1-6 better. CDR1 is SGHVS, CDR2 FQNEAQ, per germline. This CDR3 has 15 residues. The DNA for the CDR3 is TGTGCCAGCAGCTTTGGACGGGTCCGGGCTTCACTCCTCCACTTT. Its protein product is CASSFGRVRASLLHF.

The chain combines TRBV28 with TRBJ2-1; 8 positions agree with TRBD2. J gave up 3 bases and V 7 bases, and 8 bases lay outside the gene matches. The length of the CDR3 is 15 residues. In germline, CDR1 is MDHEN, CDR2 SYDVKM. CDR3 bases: TGTGCCAGCAATCCACGGGGACTAGTCTACAATGAGCAGTTCTTC. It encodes CASNPRGLVYNEQFF.

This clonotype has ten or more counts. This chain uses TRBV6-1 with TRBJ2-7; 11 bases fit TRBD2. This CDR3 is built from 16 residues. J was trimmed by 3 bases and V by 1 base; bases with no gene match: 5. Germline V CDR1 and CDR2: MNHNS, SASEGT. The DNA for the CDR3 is TGTGCCAGCAGTGAAGTGCGGACTAGCGGGCGCTACGAGCAGTACTTC. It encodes CASSEVRTSGRYEQYF.

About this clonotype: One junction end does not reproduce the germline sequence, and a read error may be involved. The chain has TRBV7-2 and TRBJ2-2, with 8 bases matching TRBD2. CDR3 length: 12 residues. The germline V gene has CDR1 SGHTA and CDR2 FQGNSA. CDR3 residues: CASSLDSGKLFF. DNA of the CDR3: TGTGCCAGCAGCTTAGATAGCGGGAAGCTGTTTTTT.

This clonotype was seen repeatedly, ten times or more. CDR3: CASSLISDTQYF. CDR3 coding DNA: TGTGCCAGCAGCTTGATTTCAGATACGCAGTATTTT. The chain uses TRBV7-9 and TRBJ2-3; D gene ambiguous. The germline V gene has CDR1 SEHNR and CDR2 FQNEAQ (reference sequence). V was trimmed by 3 bases and J by 4 bases, leaving 5 bases between them. This CDR3 has 12 residues.

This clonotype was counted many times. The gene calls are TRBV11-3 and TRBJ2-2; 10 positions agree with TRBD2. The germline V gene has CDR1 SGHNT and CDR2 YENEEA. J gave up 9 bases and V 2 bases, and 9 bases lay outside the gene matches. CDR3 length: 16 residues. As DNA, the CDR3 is TGTGCCAGCAGCTTAACACTAGCGGGAATTGGACGGGAGCTGTTTTTT. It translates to CASSLTLAGIGRELFF.

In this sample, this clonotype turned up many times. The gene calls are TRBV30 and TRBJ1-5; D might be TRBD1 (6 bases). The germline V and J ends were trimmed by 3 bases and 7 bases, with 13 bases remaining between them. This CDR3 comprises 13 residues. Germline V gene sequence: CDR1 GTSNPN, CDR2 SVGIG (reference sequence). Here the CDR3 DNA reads TGTGCCTGGAGGGCGGGGGGCGGGCAGCCCCAGCATTTT. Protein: CAWRAGGGQPQHF.

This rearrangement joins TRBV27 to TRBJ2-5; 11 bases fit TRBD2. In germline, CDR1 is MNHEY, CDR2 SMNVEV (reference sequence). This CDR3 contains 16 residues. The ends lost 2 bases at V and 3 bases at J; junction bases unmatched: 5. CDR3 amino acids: CASSLKGLAEKETQYF. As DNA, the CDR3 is TGTGCCAGCAGTTTAAAGGGACTAGCGGAGAAAGAGACCCAGTACTTC.

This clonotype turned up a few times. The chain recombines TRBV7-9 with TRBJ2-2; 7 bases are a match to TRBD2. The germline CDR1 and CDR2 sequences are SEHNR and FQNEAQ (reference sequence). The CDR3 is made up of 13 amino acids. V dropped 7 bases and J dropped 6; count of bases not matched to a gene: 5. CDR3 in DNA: TGTGCCAGCACCCAGGCGGGAGCCGGGGAGCTGTTTTTT. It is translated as CASTQAGAGELFF.

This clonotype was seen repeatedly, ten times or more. The CDR3 protein is CASSVQGGSPLHF. The CDR3 nucleotides are TGTGCCAGCAGCGTACAGGGCGGTTCACCCCTCCACTTT. This rearrangement joins TRBV9 to TRBJ1-6; D may be TRBD1 (5 bases). Germline V gives CDR1 SGDLS, CDR2 YYNGEE. The CDR3 covers 13 residues. V was cut by 1 base and J by 9 bases, with 8 bases left in between.

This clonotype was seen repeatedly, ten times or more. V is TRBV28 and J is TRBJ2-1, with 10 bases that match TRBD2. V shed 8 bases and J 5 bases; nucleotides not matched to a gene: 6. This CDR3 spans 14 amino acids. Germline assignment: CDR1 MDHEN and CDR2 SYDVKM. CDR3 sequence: CASRWTSGNNEQFF. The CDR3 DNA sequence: TGTGCCAGCCGGTGGACTAGCGGAAACAATGAGCAGTTCTTC.

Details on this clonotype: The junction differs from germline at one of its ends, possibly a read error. CDR3 residues: CAGSLEYGLAGEETQYF. The CDR3 DNA is TGTGCCGGCAGCTTAGAGTATGGACTAGCGGGAGAAGAGACCCAGTACTTC. This chain connects TRBV2 to TRBJ2-5, with 13 bases identical to TRBD2. This CDR3 region has 17 residues. Germline CDR1 and CDR2: SNHLY and FYNNEI.

The CDR3 protein is CSAGLAYNEQFF. CDR3 sequence (DNA): TGCAGTGCCGGACTAGCCTACAATGAGCAGTTCTTC. The rearrangement links TRBV20-1 to TRBJ2-1; 7 bases are a match to TRBD2. The ends lost 6 bases at V and 2 bases at J; junction bases unmatched: 1. Germline assignment: CDR1 DFQATT and CDR2 SNEGSKA (reference sequence). This CDR3 contains 12 residues.

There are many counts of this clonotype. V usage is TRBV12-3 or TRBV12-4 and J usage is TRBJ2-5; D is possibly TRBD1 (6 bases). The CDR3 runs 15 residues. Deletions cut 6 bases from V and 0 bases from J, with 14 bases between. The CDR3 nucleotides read TGTGCCAGCAGCTCAACAGGGCTAGACCAAGAGACCCAGTACTTC. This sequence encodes CASSSTGLDQETQYF.

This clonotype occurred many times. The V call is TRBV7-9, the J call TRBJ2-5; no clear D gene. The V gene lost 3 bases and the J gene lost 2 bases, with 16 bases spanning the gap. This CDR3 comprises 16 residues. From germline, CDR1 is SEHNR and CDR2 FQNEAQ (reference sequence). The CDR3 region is CASSLNEGPTQETQYF. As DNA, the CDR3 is TGTGCCAGCAGCTTGAACGAAGGGCCCACACAAGAGACCCAGTACTTC.

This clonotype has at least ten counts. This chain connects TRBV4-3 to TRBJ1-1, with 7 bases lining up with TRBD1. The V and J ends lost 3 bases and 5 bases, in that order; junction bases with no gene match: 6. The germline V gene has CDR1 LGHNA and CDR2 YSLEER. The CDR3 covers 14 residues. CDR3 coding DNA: TGCGCCAGCAGCCACAGGACAGGATGGACTGAAGCTTTCTTT. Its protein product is CASSHRTGWTEAFF.

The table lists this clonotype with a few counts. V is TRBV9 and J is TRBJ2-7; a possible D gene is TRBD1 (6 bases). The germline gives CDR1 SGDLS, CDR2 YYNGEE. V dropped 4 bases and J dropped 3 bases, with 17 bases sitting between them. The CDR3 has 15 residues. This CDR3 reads CASSRGTTPNYEQYF. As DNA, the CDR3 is TGTGCCAGCAGCCGAGGGACAACCCCTAACTACGAGCAGTACTTC. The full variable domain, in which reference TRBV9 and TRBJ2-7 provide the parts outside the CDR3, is DSGVTQTPKHLITATGQRVTLRCSPRSGDLSVYWYQQSLDQGLQFLIQYYNGEERAKGNILERFSAQQFPDLHSELNLSSLELGDSALYFCASSRGTTPNYEQYFGPGTRLTVT.

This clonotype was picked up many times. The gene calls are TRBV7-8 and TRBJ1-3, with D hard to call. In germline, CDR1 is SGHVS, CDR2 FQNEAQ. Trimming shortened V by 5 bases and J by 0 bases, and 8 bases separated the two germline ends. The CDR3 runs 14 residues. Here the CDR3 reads CASSHSSSGNTIYF. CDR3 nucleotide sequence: TGTGCCAGCAGCCACAGTAGCTCTGGAAACACCATATATTTT.